This TCR beta chain was identified during a study of identical twins. Findings of the study overall: Insertions were fewer in abundant cord blood beta clonotypes, whereas memory repertoires showed none of this pattern.

V lost 1 base and J lost 2, with 14 bases in between. CDR3 length: 17 residues. Germline V gene data show CDR1 as LGHDT and CDR2 as YNNKEL (reference sequence). On this clonotype: What it binds is not known.

Template switching added a universal primer site; cDNA carried unique molecular identifiers. TCRdb reprocessed the 5' RACE reads with MiXCR, giving one entry per CDR3 protein. The sample includes approximately 350,000 distinct CDR3 sequences, more than 9% of them seen just once. In addition, the sample was reused for a study of yellow fever vaccine responses in identical twins.

This clonotype was sampled from a young woman in good health. Source material: CD8+ T cells sorted from blood. This chain uses TRBV3-1 with TRBJ2-2; D is unclear. The CDR3 spells CASSQVLLILNTGELFF. The CDR3 coding sequence is TGTGCCAGCAGCCAAGTCCTGTTGATTTTAAACACCGGGGAGCTGTTTTTT. Full variable domain (outside the CDR3, taken from reference TRBV3-1 and TRBJ2-2): DTAVSQTPKYLVTQMGNDKSIKCEQNLGHDTMYWYKQDSKKFLKIMFSYNNKELIINETVPNRFSPKSPDKAHLNLHINSLELGDSAVYFCASSQVLLILNTGELFFGEGSRLTVL.